The clone carrying this T cell receptor (beta chain) was counted a few times. The PCR used 60 Vbeta and 13 Jbeta primers. Only in-frame clones appear in the TCRdb table, and some are missing; sequencing was by immunoSEQ multiplex PCR. This sample yields around 180,000 clones, of which 70% to 80% are seen a single time; around 1.4% belongs to the top ten. The sample belongs to a study of cytomegalovirus exposure and HLA in healthy donors. The TCR sequence derives from a woman aged 45-60 years in good health and CMV-seronegative. The sequencing sample was made of PBMCs.

The CDR3 here is CASSQELVVNTEAFF. CDR3 bases: TGCGCCAGCAGCCAAGAATTGGTAGTTAACACTGAAGCTTTCTTT. The V gene is TRBV4-3, the J gene TRBJ1-1; the D is unclear. V was clipped by 0 bases and J by 2 bases, with 10 bases between them. Germline values: CDR1 LGHNA, CDR2 YSLEER. This CDR3 comprises 15 residues.